These 13 T cell receptor beta chains were all obtained from the same sample, sequenced in a study of T-cell reconstitution after alpha-beta-depleted transplantation in children. The authors prepared the TCRbeta library with unique molecular identifiers. TCRdb re-derived calls from the PCR reads in MiXCR, one entry per CDR3 protein. The table has over 450,000 distinct CDR3 sequences, 8% to 11% seen once. Here the sequenced sample was PBMCs, taken before TCRalphabeta/CD19-depleted stem cell transplant. All receptors derive from a child aged 2 to 10 with inherited bone marrow failure, due to receive a stem cell transplant.

This clonotype was counted many times. This chain joins TRBV9 and TRBJ2-3; D gene uncertain. The CDR3 extends over 13 amino acids. Germline values: CDR1 SGDLS, CDR2 YYNGEE. The V and J ends lost 1 base and 0 bases respectively, with 3 bases between them. Written as DNA, the CDR3 is TGTGCCAGCAGCGTATCCAGCACAGATACGCAGTATTTT. This gives the protein CASSVSSTDTQYF.

There are many counts of this clonotype. The genes are TRBV7-8 and TRBJ2-1, with 9 bases lining up with TRBD2. Germline V gene data show CDR1 as SGHVS and CDR2 as FQNEAQ. V lost 1 base and J lost 8; bases outside the gene matches: 6. This CDR3 spans 15 amino acids. The CDR3 coding sequence is TGTGCCAGCAGCTTAGGTAGCGGGAGTGGGGATGAGCAGTTCTTC. Its protein product is CASSLGSGSGDEQFF.

The chain couples TRBV21-1 to TRBJ2-5; no check of the table's D call, TRBD1, against the DNA was made. TRBV21-1 is given as a pseudogene. This CDR3 contains 13 residues. The CDR3 coding sequence is TGTGCCAGCGGGATCAGGGTGGAAGAGACCCAGTACTTC. It specifies CASGIRVEETQYF.

The table lists this clonotype with a few counts. V gene TRBV12-3 or TRBV12-4 combines with J gene TRBJ1-5; D unclear. The CDR3 runs 13 residues. Trimming took 3 bases from V and 6 from J, leaving 9 bases between them. The CDR3 loop is CASSFAFSQPQHF. The CDR3 DNA follows: TGTGCCAGCAGTTTCGCATTTAGTCAGCCCCAGCATTTT.

This clonotype was counted many times. J is TRBJ2-1 and V is TRBV10-3; no definite D call. V was clipped by 6 bases and J by 0 bases, with 12 bases between them. Germline assignment: CDR1 ENHRY and CDR2 SYGVKD. The CDR3 contains 15 residues. The CDR3 region is CAIRLDQYSYNEQFF. The CDR3 DNA sequence: TGTGCCATCAGGTTGGACCAGTACTCCTACAATGAGCAGTTCTTC.

A remark on this clonotype: This sequence may be a read error, since a much larger clone differs from it by one base. The rearrangement links TRBV27 to TRBJ2-2; 9 bases map to TRBD2. The germline V gene has CDR1 MNHEY and CDR2 SMNVEV (reference sequence). The CDR3 is made up of 15 amino acids. V trimming: 7 bases; J trimming: 7 bases; junction bases outside the gene matches: 10. This CDR3 reads CASNRLAAPSGELFF. The CDR3 nucleotides are TGTGCCAGCAATCGACTAGCGGCCCCCAGCGGGGAGCTGTTTTTT.

By share, this clonotype counts as medium-sized. The rearrangement uses TRBV10-3 and TRBJ2-3; D gene ambiguous. Germline lookup yields CDR1 ENHRY and CDR2 SYGVKD. Trimming left V 6 bases short and J 2 bases short, with 15 bases between. This CDR3 has 15 amino acids. Here the CDR3 DNA reads TGTGCCATCAGACTGGACGAGGAAGCCACAGATACGCAGTATTTT. This codes for CAIRLDEEATDTQYF.

This clonotype was counted a few times. The chain carries TRBV6-1 and TRBJ1-2; maybe TRBD1 (6 bases). The CDR3 runs 13 residues. V lost 6 bases to trimming and J lost 0 bases, with 8 bases between them. Germline V gene data show CDR1 as MNHNS and CDR2 as SASEGT. CDR3 in DNA: TGTGCCAGCAGACAGGGAGCTAACTATGGCTACACCTTC. This encodes CASRQGANYGYTF.

This clonotype was seen at least ten times. The J gene is TRBJ1-6, the V gene TRBV21-1; TRBD1 is taken as the D call from the table, unchecked against the DNA. TRBV21-1 is assigned pseudogene status. This CDR3 is 15 amino acids long. DNA for the CDR3: TGTGCCAGCAGCAAAGGGACAGGGGGCTATTCACCCCTCCACTTT. Translating it yields CASSKGTGGYSPLHF.

This clonotype came up many times. The gene calls are TRBV9 and TRBJ2-7; possible D gene TRBD2, 6 bases. CDR1 is SGDLS and CDR2 is YYNGEE in the germline V gene. The CDR3 is 15 residues long. V lost 3 bases and J 0 bases, leaving 13 bases between the germline ends. The CDR3 sequence: CASSATGTYSYEQYF. As DNA, the CDR3 is TGTGCCAGCAGCGCTACCGGGACTTACTCCTACGAGCAGTACTTC.

This clonotype was counted many times. CDR3 sequence reads: CASSLNPRYGYTF. In nucleotides, the CDR3 is TGTGCCAGCAGCCTAAACCCTCGGTATGGCTACACCTTC. The gene calls are TRBV7-8 and TRBJ1-2, with D hard to call. The germline CDR1 and CDR2 sequences are SGHVS and FQNEAQ. This CDR3 is built from 13 residues. Trimming took 5 bases from V and 5 from J, leaving 12 bases between them.

This clonotype was detected a few times. The V gene is TRBV6-2 or TRBV6-3, the J gene TRBJ2-2, with 7 bases aligning to TRBD1. The CDR3 length is 14 residues. CDR1 and CDR2 from the germline V gene are MNHEY and SVGEGT. The J segment lost 0 bases and the V segment lost 6 bases, leaving 1 base of the junction unmatched. CDR3 residues: CASRGQTNTGELFF. In DNA form, the CDR3 reads TGTGCCAGCAGGGGACAGACGAACACCGGGGAGCTGTTTTTT.

This clonotype was picked up many times. The CDR3 DNA reads as TGTGCCAGCAGTACTCTTGGAGCGAGTAATTCACCCCTCCACTTT. Translated, it gives CASSTLGASNSPLHF. This chain joins TRBV12-3 or TRBV12-4 and TRBJ1-6; D gene unclear. V lost 5 bases and J lost 6, with 14 bases in between. The CDR3 sequence is 15 residues long.